This is a list of T cell receptor beta chains from one sample in a study of blood T cell repertoires in COVID-19. TCRdb keeps only in-frame clones here, not all; method: immunoSEQ multiplex PCR. This sample has 50,000 to 65,000 clones; around 80% occur once, and the top ten carry 6% to 6.5%. Sequencing used peripheral blood. These receptors all come from a human donor in a cohort sampled during active COVID-19. Each CDR3 is given with its conserved first and last residue. D genes are given only for firm matches. Size is stated for part of the rows, as once, few or many counts, or as a class when the clone is expanded.

>TRBJ1-4|NA|TRBV29-1|NA
TGCAGCGGATCCAAGGGGGCAACTAATGAAAAACTGTTTTTT
CSGSKGATNEKLFF
>TRBJ2-7|NA|TRBV3-1/TRBV3-2|NA
TGTGCCAGCAGCCAAGGAGATGGTGTCCGCTCCTACGAGCAGTACTTC
CASSQGDGVRSYEQYF
>TRBJ1-1|NA|TRBV5-1|NA
TGCGCCAGCAGCCAGGACACTGAAGCTTTCTTT
CASSQDTEAFF
>TRBJ1-2|NA|TRBV6-2/TRBV6-3|TRBD1
TGTGCCAGCAGTTACCGGGGACAGGGGATCGATGGCTACACCTTC
CASSYRGQGIDGYTF
>TRBJ1-2|few|TRBV11-2|NA
TGTGCCAGCAGCTTAGTTTCCGGTGGGGGGTATGGCTACACCTTC
CASSLVSGGGYGYTF
>TRBJ1-1|NA|TRBV4-1|NA
TGCGCCAGCAGCCAAGATTGGAGACGCAGCACGAACACTGAAGCTTTCTTT
CASSQDWRRSTNTEAFF
>TRBJ1-1|NA|TRBV10-3|NA
TGTGCCATCAGTGGGTTAAGGGGCAGGATCGGCACTGAAGCTTTCTTT
CAISGLRGRIGTEAFF
>TRBJ2-3|once|TRBV11-2|TRBD2
TGTGCCAGCAGCCCATGGGGTAGCGGGGGCAACACAGATACGCAGTATTTT
CASSPWGSGGNTDTQYF
>TRBJ2-1|NA|TRBV11-3|TRBD2
TGTGCCAGCAGCCCCTGGACTAGCGGCTACAATGAGCAGTTCTTC
CASSPWTSGYNEQFF
>TRBJ2-7|few|TRBV5-1|NA
TGCGCCAGCAGCCCAGAGGGGGTTAACGAGCAGTACTTC
CASSPEGVNEQYF
>TRBJ1-4|NA|TRBV5-1|TRBD1
TGCGCCAGCAGCGTGGGACAGGGGAATGAAAAACTGTTTTTT
CASSVGQGNEKLFF
>TRBJ2-2|few|TRBV5-1|TRBD2
TGCGCCAGCAGCCCAGGACTAGGACGTATGAACACCGGGGAGCTGTTTTTT
CASSPGLGRMNTGELFF
>TRBJ2-2|NA|TRBV2|NA
TGTGCCAGCCGTTCGGAGAGGGGGATCACCGGGGAGCTGTTTTTT
CASRSERGITGELFF
>TRBJ2-3|NA|TRBV19|NA
TGTGCCAGTAGTATTTCAGGCTCCCCCGGAGATACGCAGTATTTT
CASSISGSPGDTQYF
>TRBJ2-7|NA|TRBV2|TRBD2
TGTGCCAGCAGGACGAGCGGGGGGGTTTACGAGCAGTACTTC
CASRTSGGVYEQYF
>TRBJ2-1|NA|TRBV5-4|TRBD2
TGTGCCAGCAGAGTAACTAGCGGGGGGGCGGACAATGAGCAGTTCTTC
CASRVTSGGADNEQFF
>TRBJ2-1|NA|TRBV10-3|NA
TGTGCCATCAGTGAGAACAGCTCCAATGAGCAGTTCTTC
CAISENSSNEQFF
>TRBJ1-1|NA|TRBV2|TRBD1
TGTGCCAGCAGTGACCAGGGGGCCTTCACTGAAGCTTTCTTT
CASSDQGAFTEAFF
>TRBJ2-3|NA|TRBV7-9|TRBD1
TGTGCCAGCAGCTTAGGATTGACAGGGAGTAGGACAGATACGCAGTATTTT
CASSLGLTGSRTDTQYF
>TRBJ2-5|NA|TRBV15|TRBD2
TGTGCCACCAGCCTGCGGGGGGGCCAAGAGACCCAGTACTTC
CATSLRGGQETQYF
>TRBJ2-7|NA|TRBV28|TRBD1
TGTGCCAGCAGTTCCACCGGGACAGGGTTCCACGAGCAGTACTTC
CASSSTGTGFHEQYF
>TRBJ2-1|NA|TRBV6-1|NA
TGTGCCAGCAGTGATCGAGCGGGTCCCAGCGGTGAGCAGTTCTTC
CASSDRAGPSGEQFF
>TRBJ2-5|NA|TRBV11-2|NA
TGTGCCAGCAGCAGAGGGACATACGGCGGCCAAGAGACCCAGTACTTC
CASSRGTYGGQETQYF
>TRBJ2-1|NA|TRBV19|TRBD1
TGTGCCAGTAGTGCGTTATATACAGGGGGCTTAAGGAATGAGCAGTTCTTC
CASSALYTGGLRNEQFF
>TRBJ1-3|NA|TRBV7-9|NA
TGTGCCTATAATGGCGGGGCTGGAAACACCATATATTTT
CAYNGGAGNTIYF
>TRBJ2-5|NA|TRBV6-5|TRBD2
TGTGCCAGCAGTTACGGGCGGGGGGGTTTCTCGACCCAGTACTTC
CASSYGRGGFSTQYF
>TRBJ2-7|NA|TRBV3-1/TRBV3-2|TRBD1
TGTGCCAGCAGCGTCACAGGGGACGAGCAGTACTTC
CASSVTGDEQYF
>TRBJ2-7|NA|TRBV19|TRBD1
TGTGCCAGTAGTGATGGACAGGGTTCCTACGAGCAGTACTTC
CASSDGQGSYEQYF
>TRBJ1-2|NA|TRBV5-6|NA
TGTGCCAGCAGCTTGTTTCCTGTCAGCCAGGGGCACGGCTACACCTTC
CASSLFPVSQGHGYTF
>TRBJ1-1|NA|TRBV10-3|NA
TGTGCCATCAGTGACCCCTTTCGGGGTACTGAAGCTTTCTTT
CAISDPFRGTEAFF
>TRBJ2-7|many|TRBV7-9|TRBD1
TGTGCCAGCAGCTTACACCGGGACAGGTACCACGAGCAGTACTTC
CASSLHRDRYHEQYF
>TRBJ2-2|NA|TRBV4-2|NA
TGTGCCAGCAGCCAAGATCAATTTGTGGGGGAGCTGTTTTTT
CASSQDQFVGELFF
>TRBJ1-2|NA|TRBV27|NA
TGTGCCAGCAAGGAGGGAGGGGCTAACTATGGCTACACCTTC
CASKEGGANYGYTF
>TRBJ2-1|NA|TRBV7-9|TRBD2
TGTGCCAGCAGCTCGCAGCGGGAATTAAATGAGCAGTTCTTC
CASSSQRELNEQFF